This T cell receptor beta chain originates from a study of shared clonotypes between healthy human individuals (dated by TCRdb to between 2020 and 2021). Background for the entire study: Three men and a couple of women, aged 18 to 49 years, made up the cohort. Per donor, three plates each were used for CD4 naive and CD4 memory, two for CD8 naive, and one for CD8 memory. Blood TCR repertoires of 5 or 6 healthy adults were deeply sequenced to estimate repertoire size and the extent of clonotype sharing between individuals. To increase sequencing depth and limit assay-specific biases, different laboratories used diverse techniques to prepare libraries and sequence TCR repertoires. Each donor's leukapheresis produced roughly between roughly 0.85 and 10 billion PBMCs.

V and J are trimmed by 4 bases and 5 bases, and the gene matches miss 5 bases of the junction. The germline V gene specifies LGHNA as CDR1 and YNFKEQ as CDR2. The CDR3 goes from the cysteine to the phenylalanine over 16 residues. The read is trimmed to its CDR3 DNA, 48 bases read in frame from base 1. Healthy HIV-negative adults with no recently reported acute infections or vaccinations were included as donors. Every donor was a Caucasian adult living in Nashville, Tennessee, USA. CD4+ T cells were enriched by magnetic negative selection, after which naive cells were positively selected on CD45RA and the negative fraction was taken as the memory subset. After blood collection by leukapheresis, PBMCs were isolated using Ficoll-Histopaque density gradient centrifugation and then cryopreserved in the vapor phase of liquid nitrogen. Purity and quantity of every magnetically sorted T cell population were checked by analytical flow cytometry. Genomic DNA was isolated from every sorted fraction and measured by UV absorbance on a Nanodrop 2000c.

The full study reports these points: Compared with non-shared clonotypes, clonotypes shared by all four sorted-subset donors had higher generation probabilities. Because the study included only a small number of donors, the genetic and exposure-history diversity represented was limited. Pairwise subsampling led to the expectation that sequencing depth would affect the degree of clonotype sharing among donors. Across four donors, 4.5% to 6.5% of naive CD4, over 3% of naive CD8, 2% to 2.5% of memory CD4, and under 0.45% of memory CD8 clonotypes were shared. Sampling was restricted to blood, and TCR repertoires in tissue are likely to differ from TCR repertoires in blood. Incomplete sequencing was indicated by rarefaction of sorted-subset datasets, despite the large sequencing depth. Estimated clonotype richness was generally larger for naive than for memory subsets.

Using the deep immunoSEQ assay, multiplex PCR amplified TCR CDR3 regions from genomic DNA. Extracted genomic DNA from each cell subset was distributed evenly across all wells of several immunoSEQ 96-well plates, and each plate was treated as a replicate. For sorted subsets, each replicate PCR was loaded with 200 to 250 ng genomic DNA, equivalent to 25,000 to 30,000 T cell genomes. Purified libraries were quantified with a Qubit 3.0 fluorometer, sized on a Bioanalyzer 2100, and re-quantified with the KAPA Library Quantification kit. Each immunoSEQ 96-well plate was sequenced on its own single-read 150-cycle Illumina NextSeq 550 flow cell. The original pipeline was this. The immunoSEQ output contained only junctional sequences without quality scores, so filtering could not match that applied to full-length reads. To assign V/J genes and CDR3, sequences were annotated using PyIR, a Python wrapper for IgBLAST v1.9, with IMGT germline references. Any read was removed if the V/J assignment was weak (E-value above 1e-6), the CDR3 was missing, or the read contained stop codons, out-of-frame junctions, or ambiguous translated residues. A V3J clonotype was defined by an identical inferred V gene, J gene, and CDR3 amino acid sequence. Percentage overlap between repertoires was calculated by dividing the number of shared unique clonotypes by the size of the smaller repertoire. Repertoire richness was assessed with RTK rarefaction, the Chao1 estimator, and Recon v2.1 estimates of unobserved clonotypes. OLGA was used to compute generation probabilities for all TCRbeta clonotypes that the gDNA method yielded from a handful of donors. TCRdb took this table from immuneACCESS and kept in-frame rearrangements with V and J called. Such tables lack part of the clones; where checked against another copy, unresolved V genes explain under half of the gap, and the rest is unexplained. V, J and clone size were drawn from that table, and D and trimming were deduced from the DNA. Present in this sample are roughly 2.2 million clones, 90% to 95% of which were seen just once. The top ten clonotypes cover about 0.39% of the sample.

On this clone itself: Its cognate antigen has yet to be identified. Base qualities are missing; no much larger clone stands one base away.

Material: naive CD4+ T cells from PBMCs. Read against the paper, the sample's cell subset or site label means: CD45RA+ positively selected. This sequence was found in a young man in good health. Some clones in this sample may be carry-over from other donors' samples. Recombination linked TRBV4-2 to TRBJ2-2, with TRBD2 identical over 12 junction bases. The DNA reads as follows: TGTGCCAGCAGCCCCGGACTAGCGGGAAGTACCGGGGAGCTGTTTTTT. This translates into CASSPGLAGSTGELFF.